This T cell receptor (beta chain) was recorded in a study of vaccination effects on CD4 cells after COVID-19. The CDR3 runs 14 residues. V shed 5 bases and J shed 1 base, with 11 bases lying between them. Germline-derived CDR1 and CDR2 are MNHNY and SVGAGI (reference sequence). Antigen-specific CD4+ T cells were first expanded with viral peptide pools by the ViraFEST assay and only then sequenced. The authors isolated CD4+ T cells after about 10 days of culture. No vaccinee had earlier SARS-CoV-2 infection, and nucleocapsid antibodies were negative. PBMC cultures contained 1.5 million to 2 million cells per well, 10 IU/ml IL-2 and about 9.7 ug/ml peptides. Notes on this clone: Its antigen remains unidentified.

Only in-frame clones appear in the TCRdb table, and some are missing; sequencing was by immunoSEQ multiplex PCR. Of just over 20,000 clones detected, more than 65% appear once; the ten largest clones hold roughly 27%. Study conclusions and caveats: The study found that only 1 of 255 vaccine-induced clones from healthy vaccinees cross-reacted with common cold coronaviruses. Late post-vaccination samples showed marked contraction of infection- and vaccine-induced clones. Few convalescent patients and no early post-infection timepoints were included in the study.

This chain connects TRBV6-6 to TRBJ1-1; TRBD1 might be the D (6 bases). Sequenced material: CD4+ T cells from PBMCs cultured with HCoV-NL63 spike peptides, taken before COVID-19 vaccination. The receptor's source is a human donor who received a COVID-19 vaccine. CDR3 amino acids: CASSRTGRNTEAFF. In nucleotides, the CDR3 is TGTGCCAGCAGTCGTACAGGGCGGAACACTGAAGCTTTCTTT.